Listed below are T cell receptor beta chains from one sample, sequenced in a study of T cell responses to AZD1222 COVID-19 vaccine. The protocol was immunoSEQ multiplex PCR, while the TCRdb copy is restricted to in-frame clones and leaves out a portion. The sample gives 100,000 to 150,000 clones, 91% of which show up once; approximately 2.1% is in the top ten. The specimen was peripheral blood, collected 28 days after the second AZD1222 dose. The receptor set was obtained from an adult who received the AZD1222 COVID-19 vaccine. Both conserved end residues are part of each CDR3. D genes are given only for firm matches. Only part of the rows carry a size: once, few, many, or a class if the clone is expanded.

TRBV6-5	once	.	TRBJ2-7	CASTREVAYEQYF	TGTGCCAGCACAAGGGAAGTGGCCTACGAGCAGTACTTC
TRBV18	.	.	TRBJ1-2	CASSHRAPGYTF	TGTGCCAGCTCACACAGGGCCCCGGGCTACACCTTC
TRBV7-8	.	.	TRBJ1-1	CASSLVPPTMNTEAFF	TGTGCCAGCAGCTTAGTACCCCCGACGATGAACACTGAAGCTTTCTTT
TRBV9	.	.	TRBJ1-2	CASSALGTNFYGYTF	TGTGCCAGCAGCGCTCTCGGGACAAACTTTTATGGCTACACCTTC
TRBV12-3/TRBV12-4	.	.	TRBJ2-2	CASSYLTGELFF	TGTGCCAGCAGTTACCTTACCGGGGAGCTGTTTTTT
TRBV29-1	.	TRBD1	TRBJ1-4	CSVEGRGNEKLFF	TGCAGCGTTGAGGGCAGGGGGAACGAAAAACTGTTTTTT
TRBV20-1	.	.	TRBJ1-4	CSGGINEKLFF	TGCAGTGGCGGGATTAATGAAAAACTGTTTTTT
TRBV12-3/TRBV12-4	.	TRBD1	TRBJ1-1	CASSLRGRTEAFF	TGTGCCAGCAGTTTGAGGGGGCGGACTGAAGCTTTCTTT
TRBV9	.	.	TRBJ2-7	CASSVDPDAYEQYF	TGTGCCAGCAGCGTAGATCCGGATGCCTACGAGCAGTACTTC
TRBV10-3	.	.	TRBJ2-1	CAISESYNEQFF	TGTGCCATCAGTGAAAGTTACAATGAGCAGTTCTTC
TRBV14	.	TRBD1	TRBJ1-2	CASSQDLTGAGGYTF	TGTGCCAGCAGCCAAGATCTCACAGGGGCGGGAGGCTACACCTTC
TRBV29-1	.	.	TRBJ1-1	CSVEDHGTNTEAFF	TGCAGCGTTGAAGATCACGGGACGAACACTGAAGCTTTCTTT
TRBV11-3	.	.	TRBJ1-2	CASSLDSGGYTF	TGTGCCAGCAGCTTAGACAGTGGAGGCTACACCTTC
TRBV19	.	.	TRBJ1-3	CASSIDKWAGFIF	TGTGCCAGTAGTATAGATAAATGGGCAGGGTTTATTTTT
TRBV9	.	.	TRBJ2-5	CASSPRSDSGLETQYF	TGTGCCAGCAGCCCCCGATCGGATAGCGGCCTAGAGACCCAGTACTTC
TRBV28	.	TRBD1	TRBJ1-5	CASSLGTGLQPQHF	TGTGCCAGCAGTTTAGGGACAGGACTTCAGCCCCAGCATTTT
TRBV5-6	.	.	TRBJ1-1	CASSLGRKNTEAFF	TGTGCCAGCAGCTTGGGCAGGAAGAACACTGAAGCTTTCTTT
TRBV11-3	.	.	TRBJ1-5	CASSLDGSNQPQHF	TGTGCCAGCAGCCTTGACGGTAGCAATCAGCCCCAGCATTTT